This T cell receptor (beta chain) was recorded in a study of CD8 T cells in Susac syndrome (dated by TCRdb to about 2019). In the study overall: The study used repertoire sequencing to test whether antigen drove CD8+ T cell activation and differentiation in Susac syndrome. Clonality of the CD8+ T cell repertoire was compared between roughly eleven healthy donors, around 14 Susac syndrome patients and roughly 15 multiple sclerosis patients. Study-wide findings and limitations: The study acknowledged that relatively few individuals were included in the TCR sequencing and HLA analysis.

RNA was extracted with the RNeasy kit and roughly 0.45 to 1 ug was reverse transcribed using random hexamers. The immunoSEQ multiplex PCR assay, which covers 54 Vbeta and 13 Jbeta segments, was used to amplify TCR beta CDR3 regions. PCR amplification bias was corrected using a synthetic template baseline for primer optimization and computational correction. For the original study's pipeline: Reads were annotated to V, D and J genes according to IMGT and were analyzed with immunoSEQ Analyzer, with only productive sequences retained. To calculate clonality, Shannon entropy was normalized by log2 of the number of productive unique sequences and then subtracted from one. For each patient and control, public and private clones were evaluated within the 100 most prevalent clones. Clones were defined as Susac-specific when absent from the healthy and MS cohorts, from about 970 published viral clones and from other ImmuneACCESS disease sequences. TCRdb passed the public sequencing reads through fastp at Q25 and MiXCR, retaining productive beta sequences. Records with the same CDR3 protein are collapsed into one entry carrying the most frequent genes and DNA. The authors' filters were not applied to this entry. The sample includes roughly 400,000 distinct CDR3 sequences, with around 85% observed a single time. More than 0.09% of the sample is held by the ten biggest clonotypes.

Peripheral blood CD8+ and CD4+ T cells from healthy donors, Susac syndrome patients and multiple sclerosis patients were profiled using high-throughput TCR beta sequencing. The multiple sclerosis controls were treatment-naive patients who had stable or active relapsing-remitting disease and met the revised McDonald criteria. Bulk CD8+ and CD4+ T cells were purified by magnetic negative isolation, whereas CD8+ TEMRA cells were enriched by FACS. Blood was drawn into EDTA tubes, processed within 24 hours, and PBMCs were isolated by density gradient centrifugation. PBMCs intended for TCR sequencing were cryopreserved in liquid nitrogen and were subsequently thawed in a 37 degrees C water bath. The sorted or isolated CD4+, CD8+ and CD8+ TEMRA cells had a purity of 90% or higher. This clonotype has only one observation. Its antigen is not yet known. No per-base quality is available; no much larger clone lies one base away. Single-read evidence is weak.

This TCR was sampled from a human donor with multiple sclerosis. Sequencing used CD8+ T cells from PBMCs.

The CDR3 region: CASSPRGEAGGRTGELFF. The DNA reads TGCGCCAGCAGCCCCCGGGGCGAAGCGGGAGGAAGGACCGGGGAGCTGTTTTTT. The chain couples TRBV4-1 to TRBJ2-2, with 9 middle bases fitting TRBD2. From V the trimming removes 4 bases and from J it removes 5 bases, while the gene matches leave 14 bases of the junction unaccounted for. The CDR3 sequence holds 18 residues, the cysteine and phenylalanine included. The retained sequence is limited to the CDR3, 54 bases, with the frame set at the first base. From a lookup of the germline V gene, CDR1 and CDR2 are MGHRA and YSYEKL.